The sequence of this T cell receptor (beta chain) was determined in a study of CD8 T cells in ankylosing spondylitis. Findings and caveats of the study: Disease-associated clones were CD8+ and fairly uncommon in peripheral blood. In ankylosing spondylitis blood, a motif of seven to nine highly homologous TCR beta variants appeared characteristic.

Using quantitative 5'-RACE with molecular barcodes, the authors made TCR beta libraries. Using its own MiXCR run on the 5' RACE reads, TCRdb lists one record per CDR3 protein. The table shows fewer than 400,000 distinct CDR3 sequences, with 20% to 25% occurring only once. CDR1 and CDR2 from the germline V gene are DFQATT and SNEGSKA (reference sequence). This CDR3 is 16 amino acids long. The V segment lost 5 bases and the J segment 7 bases; nucleotides outside the gene matches: 13. About this clonotype: Its matching antigen is unknown.

This chain connects TRBV20-1 to TRBJ2-1; TRBD2 matches at 11 bases. The receptor was isolated from a male donor with ankylosing spondylitis. Material for sequencing was blood, either unsorted or a sorted T cell fraction (not recorded which). CDR3 loop: CSAGNLLAGDPNEQFF. The CDR3 nucleotides read TGCAGTGCTGGGAACTTACTAGCGGGAGATCCGAATGAGCAGTTCTTC.